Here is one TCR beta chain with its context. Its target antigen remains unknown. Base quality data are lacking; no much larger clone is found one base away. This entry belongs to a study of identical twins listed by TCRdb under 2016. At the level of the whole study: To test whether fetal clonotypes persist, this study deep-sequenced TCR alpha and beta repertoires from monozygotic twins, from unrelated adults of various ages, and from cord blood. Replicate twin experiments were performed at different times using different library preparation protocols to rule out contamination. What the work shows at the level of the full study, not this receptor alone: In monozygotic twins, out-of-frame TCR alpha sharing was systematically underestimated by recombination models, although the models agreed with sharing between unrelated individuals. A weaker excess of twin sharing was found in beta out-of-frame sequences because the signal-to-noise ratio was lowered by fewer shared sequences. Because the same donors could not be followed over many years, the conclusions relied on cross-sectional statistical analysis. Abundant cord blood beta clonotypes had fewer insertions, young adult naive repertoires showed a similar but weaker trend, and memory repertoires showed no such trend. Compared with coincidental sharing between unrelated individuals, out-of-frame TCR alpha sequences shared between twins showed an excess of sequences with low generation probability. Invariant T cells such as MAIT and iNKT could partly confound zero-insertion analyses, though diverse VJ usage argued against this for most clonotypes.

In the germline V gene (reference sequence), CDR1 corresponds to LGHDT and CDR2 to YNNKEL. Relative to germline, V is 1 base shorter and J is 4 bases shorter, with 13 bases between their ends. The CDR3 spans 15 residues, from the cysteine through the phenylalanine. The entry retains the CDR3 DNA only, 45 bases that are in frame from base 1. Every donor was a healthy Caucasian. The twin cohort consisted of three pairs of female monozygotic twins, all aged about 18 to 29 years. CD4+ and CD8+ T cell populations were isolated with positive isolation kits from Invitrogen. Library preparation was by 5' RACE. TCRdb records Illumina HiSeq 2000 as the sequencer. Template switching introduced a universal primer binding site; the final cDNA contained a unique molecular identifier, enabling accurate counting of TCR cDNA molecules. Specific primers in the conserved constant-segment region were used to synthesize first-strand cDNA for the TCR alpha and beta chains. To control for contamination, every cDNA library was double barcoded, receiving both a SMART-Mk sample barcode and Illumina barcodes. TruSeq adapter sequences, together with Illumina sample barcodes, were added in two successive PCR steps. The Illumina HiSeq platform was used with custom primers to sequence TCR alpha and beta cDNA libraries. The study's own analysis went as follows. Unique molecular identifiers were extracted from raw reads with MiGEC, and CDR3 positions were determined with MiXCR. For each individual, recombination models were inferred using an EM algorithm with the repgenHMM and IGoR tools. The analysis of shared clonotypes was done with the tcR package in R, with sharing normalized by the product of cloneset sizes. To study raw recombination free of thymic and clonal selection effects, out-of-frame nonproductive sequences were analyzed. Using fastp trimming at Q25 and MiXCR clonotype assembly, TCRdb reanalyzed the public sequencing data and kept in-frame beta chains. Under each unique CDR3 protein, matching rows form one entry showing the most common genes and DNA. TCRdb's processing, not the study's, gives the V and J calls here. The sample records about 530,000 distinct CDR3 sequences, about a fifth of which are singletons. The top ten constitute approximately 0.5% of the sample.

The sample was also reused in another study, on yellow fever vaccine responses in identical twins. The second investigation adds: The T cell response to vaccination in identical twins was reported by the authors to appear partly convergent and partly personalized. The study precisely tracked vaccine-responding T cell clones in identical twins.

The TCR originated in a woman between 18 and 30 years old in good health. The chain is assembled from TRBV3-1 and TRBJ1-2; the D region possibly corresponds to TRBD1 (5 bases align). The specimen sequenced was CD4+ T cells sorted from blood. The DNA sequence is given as TGTGCCAGCAGCCAAGCAACAGGATCCCTCTATGGCTACACCTTC. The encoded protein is CASSQATGSLYGYTF.